Below, 24 T cell receptor beta chains from the same sample are listed, as sequenced in a study of T cell responses to AZD1222 COVID-19 vaccine. Clones were sequenced by immunoSEQ multiplex PCR, and TCRdb holds only the in-frame ones, with some missing. Found here are approximately 130,000 clones, around 90% of them singletons; the top ten hold around 5%. The specimen comprised peripheral blood, sampled 28 days after the second AZD1222 dose. The receptor source for this set is an adult who received the AZD1222 COVID-19 vaccine.

J is TRBJ2-2 and V is TRBV18; D unclear. Germline loops: CDR1 KGHSH, CDR2 LQKENI. The CDR3 runs 13 residues. Trimming removed 6 bases at V and 7 bases at J, with 12 bases between. DNA of the CDR3: TGTGCCAGCTCCCACCCTGACGGCGGGGAGCTGTTTTTT. It encodes CASSHPDGGELFF.

The V and J genes are TRBV20-1 and TRBJ1-2, with D maybe TRBD1 (5 bases). V lost 6 bases and J 3 bases, leaving 8 bases between the germline ends. Germline lookup yields CDR1 DFQATT and CDR2 SNEGSKA (reference sequence). The CDR3 is 11 residues long. The CDR3 DNA sequence: TGCAGTGCCAGGGCAGACTATGGCTACACCTTC. The encoded protein is CSARADYGYTF.

CDR3 loop: CASSRAGGTDTQYF. The CDR3 nucleotides are TGTGCCAGCAGCCGTGCGGGGGGCACAGATACGCAGTATTTT. The chain combines TRBV4-2 with TRBJ2-3; 7 positions match TRBD2. V shed 4 bases, J shed 1 base, and the junction held 2 bases outside the gene matches. Germline CDR1 and CDR2: LGHNA and YNFKEQ. This CDR3 has 14 residues.

The chain links TRBV7-2 to TRBJ2-2, with unresolved D. Germline lookup yields CDR1 SGHTA and CDR2 FQGNSA. The CDR3 has 14 residues. V dropped 0 bases and J dropped 5 bases, with 7 bases sitting between them. The CDR3 sequence is CASSLAHLTGELFF. Written as DNA, the CDR3 is TGTGCCAGCAGCTTAGCACACCTTACCGGGGAGCTGTTTTTT.

This chain joins TRBV5-1 and TRBJ2-7; possible D gene TRBD2, 7 bases. Deletions cut 2 bases from V and 2 bases from J, with 20 bases between. Germline V gives CDR1 SGHRS, CDR2 YFSETQ. CDR3 length: 17 amino acids. The CDR3 loop is CASSFRLGGGLTYEQYF. The CDR3, as DNA: TGCGCCAGCAGCTTCCGGCTTGGCGGGGGCCTCACCTACGAGCAGTACTTC. Filled out from reference TRBV5-1 and TRBJ2-7, the complete variable domain reads KAGVTQTPRYLIKTRGQQVTLSCSPISGHRSVSWYQQTPGQGLQFLFEYFSETQRNKGNFPGRFSGRQFSNSRSEMNVSTLELGDSALYLCASSFRLGGGLTYEQYFGPGTRLTVT.

CDR3 DNA sequence: TGCGCCAGCAGTCAGGACAGGGTTCGTTCTAATGAAAAACTGTTTTTT. It is translated as CASSQDRVRSNEKLFF. The genes are TRBV5-1 and TRBJ1-4; 8 nucleotides agree with TRBD1. From germline, CDR1 is SGHRS and CDR2 YFSETQ. The length of the CDR3 is 16 residues. V shed 5 bases, J shed 3 bases, and the junction held 9 bases outside the gene matches.

The chain uses TRBV5-1 and TRBJ2-7; D gene unclear. Germline CDR1 and CDR2: SGHRS and YFSETQ. Trimming took 0 bases from V and 3 from J, leaving 13 bases between them. The CDR3 is made up of 15 amino acids. The CDR3 coding sequence is TGCGCCAGCAGCTTGGAAGGCACGGTAGGCTACGAGCAGTACTTC. Translating gives CASSLEGTVGYEQYF.

V and J are TRBV5-1 and TRBJ2-1; D may match TRBD1 or TRBD2 (5 bases each). V was pared by 0 bases and J by 7 bases, with 8 bases between. The V gene's germline CDR1 is SGHRS and CDR2 YFSETQ. The length of the CDR3 is 13 residues. For the CDR3, the DNA is TGCGCCAGCAGCTTGGGAGGGGAAAATGAGCAGTTCTTC. It is translated as CASSLGGENEQFF. Using reference TRBV5-1 and TRBJ2-1 for the parts outside the CDR3, the full variable domain is KAGVTQTPRYLIKTRGQQVTLSCSPISGHRSVSWYQQTPGQGLQFLFEYFSETQRNKGNFPGRFSGRQFSNSRSEMNVSTLELGDSALYLCASSLGGENEQFFGPGTRLTVL.

V usage is TRBV6-5 and J usage is TRBJ1-6, with TRBD1 as a possible D gene (6 bases). The germline V and J ends were trimmed by 4 bases and 8 bases, with 12 bases remaining between them. There are 14 residues in the CDR3. The germline V gene encodes CDR1 MNHEY and CDR2 SVGAGI. CDR3 DNA: TGTGCCAGCAGTTTCACAGGGAGGGATTCACCCCTCCACTTT. Protein sequence: CASSFTGRDSPLHF.

The chain links TRBV28 to TRBJ2-7; TRBD1 aligns across 10 bases. CDR3 size: 15 residues. V lost 1 base, J lost 3 bases, and 3 bases stayed unmatched. CDR1 is MDHEN, CDR2 SYDVKM, per germline. The CDR3 coding sequence is TGTGCCAGCAGTTTATTAGGGACAGGGGACTACGAGCAGTACTTC. This encodes CASSLLGTGDYEQYF.

On this clone itself: A read error may account for a junction end that differs from germline. The chain has TRBV7-9 and TRBJ2-4, with 11 bases lining up with TRBD2. CDR3 length equals 18 residues. CDR1 and CDR2 (germline): SEHNR, FQNEAQ (reference sequence). CDR3 sequence reads: CASSIAGGTGIAKNIQYF. The CDR3 nucleotides are TGTGCCAGCAGCATAGCGGGGGGGACGGGAATAGCCAAAAACATTCAGTACTTC.

This rearrangement joins TRBV27 to TRBJ1-5; 7 bases fit TRBD1. Looked up from germline, CDR1 is MNHEY and CDR2 is SMNVEV (reference sequence). Trimming removed 5 bases from V and 6 bases from J; junction bases left unmatched: 10. CDR3 length: 15 amino acids. The CDR3 sequence is CASSPWTGSVQPQHF. CDR3 DNA: TGTGCCAGCAGTCCGTGGACAGGTTCCGTTCAGCCCCAGCATTTT.

The CDR3 here is CASSLLSSDNEQFF. For the CDR3, the DNA is TGCGCCAGCAGCTTGCTAAGTTCCGACAATGAGCAGTTCTTC. V is TRBV5-1 and J is TRBJ2-1; the D is unclear. CDR3 length equals 14 residues. V gave up 1 base and J gave up 5 bases, with 10 bases separating them. Germline assignment: CDR1 SGHRS and CDR2 YFSETQ.

This clone occurred once. The chain couples TRBV5-4 to TRBJ2-1; D remains unclear. Trimming took off 6 bases at V and 7 bases at J, with 11 bases between the two ends. Germline loops: CDR1 SGHNT, CDR2 YYREEE (reference sequence). The length of the CDR3 is 12 residues. This CDR3 reads CASTDSKNEQFF. In nucleotides, the CDR3 is TGTGCCAGCACCGACTCTAAGAATGAGCAGTTCTTC.

The chain combines TRBV7-9 with TRBJ1-1; D is undetermined. This CDR3 is 14 amino acids long. Deletions cut 4 bases from V and 10 bases from J, with 19 bases between. Germline V gene data show CDR1 as SEHNR and CDR2 as FQNEAQ (reference sequence). CDR3 sequence: CASSSENGIGGAFF. In DNA form, the CDR3 reads TGTGCCAGCAGCTCAGAAAATGGTATCGGCGGAGCTTTCTTT.

This clone was seen only once. This sample includes further DNA sequences coding for the same CDR3. J is TRBJ2-1 and V is TRBV11-2; D uncertain. The germline V gene has CDR1 SGHAT and CDR2 FQNNGV. V shed 0 bases and J shed 1 base, with 7 bases lying between them. This CDR3 comprises 15 residues. The CDR3 DNA follows: TGTGCCAGCAGCTTAGATGGTTCATCCTACAATGAGCAGTTCTTC. Its protein is CASSLDGSSYNEQFF.

This chain joins TRBV28 and TRBJ1-5; D uncertain. The germline V and J ends were trimmed by 5 bases and 4 bases, with 9 bases remaining between them. Per germline, CDR1 MDHEN and CDR2 SYDVKM. The CDR3 consists of 13 residues. Here the CDR3 DNA reads TGTGCCAGCAGTCGGGATTTGAATCAGCCCCAGCATTTT. This translates into CASSRDLNQPQHF. The full variable domain, its missing parts supplied by reference TRBV28 and TRBJ1-5, is DVKVTQSSRYLVKRTGEKVFLECVQDMDHENMFWYRQDPGLGLRLIYFSYDVKMKEKGDIPEGYSVSREKKERFSLILESASTNQTSMYLCASSRDLNQPQHFGDGTRLSIL.

This clone was seen only once. The rearrangement links TRBV20-1 to TRBJ2-7; D may be TRBD1 or TRBD2 (5 bases each). The V and J ends lost 6 bases and 0 bases respectively, with 6 bases between them. The CDR3 length is 11 residues. Germline-derived CDR1 and CDR2 are DFQATT and SNEGSKA (reference sequence). The CDR3 protein is CSAGASYEQYF. CDR3 DNA: TGCAGTGCCGGGGCCTCCTACGAGCAGTACTTC.

The rearrangement joins TRBV18 to TRBJ1-4; 7 bases are a match to TRBD1. The CDR3 sequence is 17 residues long. The germline V gene encodes CDR1 KGHSH and CDR2 LQKENI. V lost 6 bases, J lost 3 bases, and 13 bases stayed unmatched. The CDR3 sequence: CASSPYPGTEANEKLFF. CDR3 DNA sequence: TGTGCCAGCTCCCCCTACCCAGGGACAGAAGCTAATGAAAAACTGTTTTTT.

The chain joins TRBV18 to TRBJ2-2, with D tentatively TRBD2 (7 bases). Germline CDR1 KGHSH, CDR2 LQKENI. Trimming pared 3 bases from V and 2 bases from J, leaving 13 bases between. The CDR3 is made up of 16 amino acids. The CDR3 nucleotides read TGTGCCAGCTCACCGGAAGGGGGGGCCAACACCGGGGAGCTGTTTTTT. This translates into CASSPEGGANTGELFF.

This chain connects TRBV6-2 or TRBV6-3 to TRBJ1-2; the D gene is possibly TRBD1 (6 bases). Trimming cost V 2 bases and J 6 bases, with 7 bases left between them. The CDR3 has 12 residues. CDR1 MNHEY and CDR2 SVGEGT come from the germline V gene. The CDR3 DNA follows: TGTGCCAGCAGTTACAAGGGGGATGGCTACACCTTC. Amino acids: CASSYKGDGYTF.

This rearrangement joins TRBV3-1 (or the pseudogene TRBV3-2) to TRBJ1-1, with D tentatively TRBD1 (5 bases). The V gene's germline CDR1 is LGHDT and CDR2 YNNKEL (reference sequence). V lost 0 bases and J 5 bases, leaving 16 bases between the germline ends. There are 16 residues in the CDR3. CDR3 residues: CASSQEYSPGGTEAFF. CDR3 in DNA: TGTGCCAGCAGCCAAGAATATTCCCCCGGGGGTACTGAAGCTTTCTTT.

The chain employs TRBV4-2 and TRBJ1-2; D not resolved. The CDR3 covers 14 residues. Germline loops: CDR1 LGHNA, CDR2 YNFKEQ. Trimming cost V 0 bases and J 8 bases, with 13 bases left between them. The CDR3 DNA follows: TGTGCCAGCAGCCAAGAGTTAGGCGGTTACGGCTACACCTTC. Its translation is CASSQELGGYGYTF.

This rearrangement joins TRBV7-2 to TRBJ2-1; D is perhaps TRBD1 (6 bases). Germline V gives CDR1 SGHTA, CDR2 FQGNSA. The CDR3 sequence is 13 residues long. The V gene lost 4 bases and the J gene lost 8 bases, with 12 bases spanning the gap. In nucleotides, the CDR3 is TGTGCCAGCAGCTCGTACAGGGCTTATGAGCAGTTCTTC. It encodes CASSSYRAYEQFF.